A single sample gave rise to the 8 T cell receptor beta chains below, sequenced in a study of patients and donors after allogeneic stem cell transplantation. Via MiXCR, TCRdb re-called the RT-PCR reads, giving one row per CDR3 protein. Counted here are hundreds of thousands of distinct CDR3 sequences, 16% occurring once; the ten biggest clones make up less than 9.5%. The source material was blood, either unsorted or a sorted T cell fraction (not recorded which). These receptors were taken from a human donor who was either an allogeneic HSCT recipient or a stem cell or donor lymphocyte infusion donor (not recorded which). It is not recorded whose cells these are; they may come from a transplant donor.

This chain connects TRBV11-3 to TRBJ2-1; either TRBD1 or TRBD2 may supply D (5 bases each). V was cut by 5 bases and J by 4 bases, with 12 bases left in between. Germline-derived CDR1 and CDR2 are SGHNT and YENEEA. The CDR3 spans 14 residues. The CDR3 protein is CASSEGSGYNEQFF. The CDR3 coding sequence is TGTGCCAGCAGCGAGGGGTCGGGATACAATGAGCAGTTCTTC.

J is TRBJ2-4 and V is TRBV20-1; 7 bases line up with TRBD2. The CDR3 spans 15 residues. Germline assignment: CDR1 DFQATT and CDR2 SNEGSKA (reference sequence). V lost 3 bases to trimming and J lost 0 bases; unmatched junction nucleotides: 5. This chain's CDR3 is CSARGGGGAKNIQYF. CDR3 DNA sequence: TGCAGTGCTAGGGGCGGGGGAGGAGCCAAAAACATTCAGTACTTC.

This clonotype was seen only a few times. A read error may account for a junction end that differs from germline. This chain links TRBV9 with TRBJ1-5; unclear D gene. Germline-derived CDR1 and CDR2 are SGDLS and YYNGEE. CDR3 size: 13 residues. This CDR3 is CASSRGDNQTQHF. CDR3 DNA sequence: TGTGCCAGCAGCAGAGGCGACAATCAGACCCAGCATTTT.

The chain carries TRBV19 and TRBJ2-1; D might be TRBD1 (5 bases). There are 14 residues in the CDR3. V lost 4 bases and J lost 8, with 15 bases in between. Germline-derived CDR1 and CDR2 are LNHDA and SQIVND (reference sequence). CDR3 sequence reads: CASSTWQGLDEQFF. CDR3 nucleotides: TGTGCCAGTAGTACCTGGCAGGGTCTCGATGAGCAGTTCTTC.

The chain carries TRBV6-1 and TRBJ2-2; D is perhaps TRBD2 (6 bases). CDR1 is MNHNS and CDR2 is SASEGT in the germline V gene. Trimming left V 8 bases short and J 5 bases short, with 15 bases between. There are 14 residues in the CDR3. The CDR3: CASRGGILTGELFF. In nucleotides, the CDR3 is TGTGCCAGCCGGGGCGGGATCCTTACCGGGGAGCTGTTTTTT.

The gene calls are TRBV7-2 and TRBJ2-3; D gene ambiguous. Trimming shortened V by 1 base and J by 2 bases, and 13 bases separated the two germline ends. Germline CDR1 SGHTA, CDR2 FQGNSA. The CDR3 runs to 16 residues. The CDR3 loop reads CASSLVRGSFTDTQYF. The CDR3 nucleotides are TGTGCCAGCAGCTTAGTAAGAGGCAGTTTCACAGATACGCAGTATTTT. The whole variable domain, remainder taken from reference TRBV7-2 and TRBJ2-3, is GAGVSQSPSNKVTEKGKDVELRCDPISGHTALYWYRQSLGQGLEFLIYFQGNSAPDKSGLPSDRFSAERTGGSVSTLTIQRTQQEDSAVYLCASSLVRGSFTDTQYFGPGTRLTVL.

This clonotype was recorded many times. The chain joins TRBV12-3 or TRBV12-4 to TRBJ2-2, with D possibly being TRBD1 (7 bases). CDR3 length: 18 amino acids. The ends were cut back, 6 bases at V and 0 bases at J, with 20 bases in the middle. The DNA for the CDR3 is TGTGCCAGCAGGAAGGGGGCGGGGTGGATGACGAACACCGGGGAGCTGTTTTTT. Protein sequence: CASRKGAGWMTNTGELFF.

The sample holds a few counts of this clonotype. In DNA form, the CDR3 reads TGCGCCAGCAGCCATAGGACTAGCGGGTCCTACAATGAGCAGTTCTTC. This gives the protein CASSHRTSGSYNEQFF. The genes are TRBV5-1 and TRBJ2-1; 11 bases map to TRBD2. The CDR3 covers 16 residues. The trim removed 4 bases at V and 1 base at J, leaving 4 bases unmatched. Germline V CDR1 and CDR2: SGHRS, YFSETQ.